This TCR beta chain came from a study of OX40 agonist ivuxolimab in advanced cancers. Study-level background: Dose-escalation patients were diagnosed with hepatocellular carcinoma, melanoma, renal cell cancer or head and neck cancer.

The V gene lost 5 bases and the J gene lost 7 bases, with 21 bases spanning the gap. Germline V gene sequence: CDR1 MNHEY, CDR2 SMNVEV (reference sequence). The CDR3 is 17 amino acids. Findings and limits, study-wide: Some nonresponders also had low normalized T-cell clonal expansion. In CD8+ T cells, expanded clones were on average more numerous than in CD4+.

On this clone itself: Its antigen remains unidentified.

This table comes from immunoSEQ multiplex PCR, and its TCRdb copy is limited to in-frame clones, with some not included. Of under 90,000 clones listed, more than 80% are singletons. The source is an adult with an advanced solid tumor such as melanoma, head and neck, liver or kidney cancer. Sequenced material: CD4+ or CD8+ T cells sorted from blood, taken in a trial of the OX40 agonist ivuxolimab. This chain connects TRBV27 to TRBJ1-6; D is unresolved. This chain's CDR3 is CASSPDHRQGTNSPLHF. In DNA, the CDR3 is TGTGCCAGCAGTCCGGATCACAGACAAGGAACAAATTCACCCCTCCACTTT.